This T cell receptor beta chain comes out of a study of blood T cell repertoires in COVID-19. As for the study in general: From T cells, B-cell-depleted T cells, or PBMCs came the material, which was cDNA or gDNA.

It was during active infection that Seattle patients were enrolled and then longitudinally followed. TCRdb's table, derived via immunoSEQ multiplex PCR, lists solely in-frame clones and lacks some. This sample has about 170,000 clones, with 92% found just once. The sequenced sample was peripheral blood. The source is a man younger than 45 with COVID-19, enrolled during active disease.

The CDR3 is CASSLREGLDEQFF. In nucleotides, the CDR3 is TGTGCCAGCAGTTTGCGGGAGGGTTTGGATGAGCAGTTCTTC. The chain employs TRBV27 and TRBJ2-1; 9 bases line up with TRBD2. Germline CDR1 reads MNHEY; CDR2 reads SMNVEV (reference sequence). The CDR3 is made up of 14 amino acids. The ends lost 3 bases at V and 8 bases at J; junction bases unmatched: 5.